The 29 T cell receptor beta chains below all came from one sample that was sequenced in a study of blood T cell repertoires in COVID-19. Here immunoSEQ multiplex PCR was the method, and the copy in TCRdb shows in-frame clones only, minus some. The sample lists 50,000 to 80,000 clones; roughly 75% were seen once. Sequenced: peripheral blood. These receptors originate from a man in his 60s with COVID-19, enrolled during active disease.

The V call is TRBV4-2, the J call TRBJ2-1; D gene uncertain. Germline assignment: CDR1 LGHNA and CDR2 YNFKEQ. The V gene lost 2 bases and the J gene lost 0 bases, with 5 bases spanning the gap. This CDR3 is built from 14 residues. This CDR3 is CASSQSDSYNEQFF. The CDR3 DNA is TGTGCCAGCAGCCAAAGCGACTCCTACAATGAGCAGTTCTTC.

V is TRBV28 and J is TRBJ1-5, with no clear D. The germline gives CDR1 MDHEN, CDR2 SYDVKM. V gave up 6 bases and J gave up 1 base, with 10 bases separating them. The CDR3 consists of 14 residues. DNA for the CDR3: TGTGCCAGCAGCGAGACAACAAGCAATCAGCCCCAGCATTTT. As protein: CASSETTSNQPQHF.

J is TRBJ2-3 and V is TRBV5-1; no clear D gene. Germline CDR1 SGHRS, CDR2 YFSETQ. This CDR3 has 13 amino acids. Trimming took off 4 bases at V and 8 bases at J, with 14 bases between the two ends. CDR3: CASSTQAPATQYF. DNA of the CDR3: TGCGCCAGCAGCACTCAGGCCCCGGCTACGCAGTATTTT.

This rearrangement joins TRBV5-1 to TRBJ1-5; D remains ambiguous. V lost 7 bases to trimming and J lost 4 bases, with 12 bases between them. Germline lookup yields CDR1 SGHRS and CDR2 YFSETQ. The CDR3 runs 13 residues. The DNA for the CDR3 is TGCGCCAGCGCTCAGGATCCTAATCAGCCCCAGCATTTT. Translation gives CASAQDPNQPQHF.

The chain joins TRBV11-2 to TRBJ2-1; TRBD2 matches 11 bases. CDR1 and CDR2 from the germline V gene are SGHAT and FQNNGV. Losses at the gene ends were 4 bases for V and 10 bases for J; bases not matched to a gene: 12. There are 16 residues in the CDR3. This CDR3 is CASSSIAGGPLGEQFF. DNA for the CDR3: TGTGCCAGCAGCTCGATAGCGGGAGGGCCTTTAGGAGAGCAGTTCTTC.

This clone was recorded only once. This chain connects TRBV5-1 to TRBJ2-6; 8 bases map to TRBD2. The V and J ends lost 3 bases and 8 bases, in that order; junction bases with no gene match: 7. The CDR3 runs to 15 residues. CDR1 is SGHRS, CDR2 YFSETQ, per germline. The CDR3 coding sequence is TGCGCCAGCAGCTCTATGACGGGAGGGTCCAACGTCCTGACTTTC. Its translation is CASSSMTGGSNVLTF. The full variable domain, in which reference TRBV5-1 and TRBJ2-6 provide the parts outside the CDR3, is KAGVTQTPRYLIKTRGQQVTLSCSPISGHRSVSWYQQTPGQGLQFLFEYFSETQRNKGNFPGRFSGRQFSNSRSEMNVSTLELGDSALYLCASSSMTGGSNVLTFGAGSRLTVL.

This clone was counted a few times. The chain is built from TRBV7-3 and TRBJ2-3; TRBD2 agrees at 13 bases. The CDR3 runs 16 residues. Germline-derived CDR1 and CDR2 are SGHTA and FQGTGA. Trimming at V came to 5 bases and at J to 5 bases, leaving 7 bases not matched to a gene. This CDR3 is CASSLRTSGRVDTQYF. The CDR3 region has the DNA TGTGCCAGCAGCCTCCGAACTAGCGGGAGGGTAGATACGCAGTATTTT.

The genes are TRBV6-6 and TRBJ2-1; D possibly corresponds to TRBD1 (6 bases). The CDR3 runs 16 residues. V was clipped by 2 bases and J by 7 bases, with 18 bases between them. From germline, CDR1 is MNHNY and CDR2 SVGAGI (reference sequence). The CDR3 loop reads CASSYPAQGKGNEQFF. The CDR3 DNA is TGTGCCAGCAGTTACCCGGCCCAGGGGAAAGGGAATGAGCAGTTCTTC.

The chain recombines TRBV28 with TRBJ1-5; a possible D gene is TRBD1 (6 bases). This CDR3 is built from 16 residues. Germline V CDR1 and CDR2: MDHEN, SYDVKM. The V end lost 0 bases, the J end lost 5 bases, and 14 bases lay between the germline ends. In DNA form, the CDR3 reads TGTGCCAGCAGTTTATGGGCAGGGGTTGGGGATCAGCCCCAGCATTTT. The encoded protein is CASSLWAGVGDQPQHF. Combining the CDR3 with reference TRBV28 and TRBJ1-5 gives the whole variable domain DVKVTQSSRYLVKRTGEKVFLECVQDMDHENMFWYRQDPGLGLRLIYFSYDVKMKEKGDIPEGYSVSREKKERFSLILESASTNQTSMYLCASSLWAGVGDQPQHFGDGTRLSIL.

This clone was found a few times. The chain combines TRBV11-3 with TRBJ2-2; D not certain. The CDR3 length is 13 residues. Per germline, CDR1 SGHNT and CDR2 YENEEA. V was trimmed by 8 bases and J by 8 bases, leaving 15 bases between them. The CDR3 sequence is CASVSAGWGELFF. Written as DNA, the CDR3 is TGTGCCAGCGTGTCCGCCGGGTGGGGGGAGCTGTTTTTT. Combining the CDR3 with reference TRBV11-3 and TRBJ2-2 gives the whole variable domain EAGVVQSPRYKIIEKKQPVAFWCNPISGHNTLYWYLQNLGQGPELLIRYENEEAVDDSQLPKDRFSAERLKGVDSTLKIQPAELGDSAVYLCASVSAGWGELFFGEGSRLTVL.

The chain couples TRBV18 to TRBJ1-2; maybe TRBD1 (6 bases). Trimming left V 6 bases short and J 8 bases short, with 19 bases between. Per the germline V gene, CDR1 is KGHSH and CDR2 is LQKENI. The CDR3 runs to 14 residues. The CDR3 region has the DNA TGTGCCAGCTCCCCGTCAGGGGAGACGGGGGGCTACACCTTC. Protein: CASSPSGETGGYTF.

The CDR3 DNA reads as TGCAGTGCTAGTAACAGGGCCCACGAGCAGTACTTC. The encoded protein is CSASNRAHEQYF. The J gene is TRBJ2-7, the V gene TRBV20-1; D is possibly TRBD1 (6 bases). The CDR3 length is 12 residues. CDR1 is DFQATT, CDR2 SNEGSKA, per germline (reference sequence). V was shortened by 3 bases and J by 5 bases, with 11 bases between the two germline ends.

The V gene is TRBV28, the J gene TRBJ2-3; D not certain. V lost 7 bases and J lost 3, with 11 bases in between. Per the germline V gene, CDR1 is MDHEN and CDR2 is SYDVKM. This CDR3 contains 13 residues. CDR3 in DNA: TGTGCCAGCAACATGGTCCAGACAGATACGCAGTATTTT. Residues: CASNMVQTDTQYF.

The chain employs TRBV29-1 and TRBJ2-7, with a weak D call TRBD1 (6 bases). There are 15 residues in the CDR3. The V and J ends lost 1 base and 0 bases respectively, with 13 bases between them. The germline V gene has CDR1 SQVTM and CDR2 ANQGSEA. The CDR3: CSVEGQDSHSYEQYF. The CDR3 bases are TGCAGCGTTGAAGGGCAGGACAGCCACTCCTACGAGCAGTACTTC.

This chain uses TRBV19 with TRBJ2-7; TRBD1 matches at 8 bases. V shed 2 bases and J 6 bases; nucleotides not matched to a gene: 9. CDR3 length: 15 amino acids. Germline V lookup: CDR1 LNHDA, CDR2 SQIVND (reference sequence). CDR3: CASSIIGQGIGEQYF. CDR3 bases: TGTGCCAGTAGTATAATTGGACAGGGAATTGGCGAGCAGTACTTC. Full variable domain (missing parts from reference TRBV19 and TRBJ2-7): DGGITQSPKYLFRKEGQNVTLSCEQNLNHDAMYWYRQDPGQGLRLIYYSQIVNDFQKGDIAEGYSVSREKKESFPLTVTSAQKNPTAFYLCASSIIGQGIGEQYFGPGTRLTVT.

The genes are TRBV11-2 and TRBJ2-1; 8 bases map to TRBD2. The germline gives CDR1 SGHAT, CDR2 FQNNGV. The CDR3 is 16 amino acids. J was trimmed by 7 bases and V by 6 bases; bases with no gene match: 14. The CDR3 loop reads CASRRIMGTRRNEQFF. Here the CDR3 DNA reads TGTGCCAGCAGGCGAATAATGGGGACTAGACGGAATGAGCAGTTCTTC.

The V gene is TRBV6-5, the J gene TRBJ1-2; 8 nucleotides align to TRBD1. The CDR3 sequence is 12 residues long. Germline V lookup: CDR1 MNHEY, CDR2 SVGAGI. V trimming: 6 bases; J trimming: 7 bases; junction bases outside the gene matches: 4. The CDR3, as DNA: TGTGCCAGCAGGGACAGGGAACGTGGCTACACCTTC. It encodes CASRDRERGYTF.

J is TRBJ2-7 and V is TRBV4-1; 7 nucleotides align to TRBD2. Germline CDR1 reads MGHRA; CDR2 reads YSYEKL. There are 15 residues in the CDR3. Unmatched junction bases numbered 4, after V lost 0 bases and J lost 2 bases. CDR3: CASSQELAETYEQYF. CDR3 DNA sequence: TGCGCCAGCAGCCAAGAGCTAGCGGAAACCTACGAGCAGTACTTC.

This clone has only one observation. The chain recombines TRBV7-9 with TRBJ1-2; D is uncertain. The CDR3 consists of 16 residues. In germline, CDR1 is SEHNR, CDR2 FQNEAQ (reference sequence). Trimming removed 2 bases from V and 8 bases from J, with 21 bases in between. DNA for the CDR3: TGTGCCAGCAGCTTAAGAGCCGGAGGCGACGCGGAGGGCTACACCTTC. Amino acids: CASSLRAGGDAEGYTF.

In this sample, this clone turned up a few times. The chain uses TRBV6-4 and TRBJ2-1; 8 bases map to TRBD2. The CDR3 extends over 13 amino acids. Losses at the gene ends were 5 bases for V and 9 bases for J; bases not matched to a gene: 6. Germline CDR1 reads MRHNA; CDR2 reads SNTAGT. The CDR3 DNA is TGTGCCAGCAGTCCGAAGGGGACTAGTGAGCAGTTCTTC. Its translation: CASSPKGTSEQFF.

The sample holds a few counts of this clone. V is TRBV5-1 and J is TRBJ1-1; a possible D gene is TRBD1 (5 bases). V dropped 4 bases and J dropped 3 bases, with 7 bases sitting between them. Germline V gene sequence: CDR1 SGHRS, CDR2 YFSETQ. The CDR3 extends over 12 amino acids. CDR3 DNA sequence: TGCGCCAGCAGCCCGGGGGACACTGAAGCTTTCTTT. Translated: CASSPGDTEAFF.

The rearrangement joins TRBV2 to TRBJ2-5; 8 nucleotides agree with TRBD1. Germline CDR1 reads SNHLY; CDR2 reads FYNNEI. V shed 6 bases and J 4 bases; nucleotides not matched to a gene: 1. The CDR3 totals 12 residues. The chain's CDR3 is CASRTGAETQYF. The CDR3, as DNA: TGTGCCAGCAGGACAGGGGCAGAGACCCAGTACTTC.

This chain connects TRBV6-5 to TRBJ2-5; 8 bases are a match to TRBD1. CDR1 MNHEY and CDR2 SVGAGI come from the germline V gene. Unmatched junction bases numbered 4, after V lost 9 bases and J lost 4 bases. The CDR3 is 12 residues long. Here the CDR3 reads CASGTGGETQYF. DNA for the CDR3: TGTGCCAGTGGGACAGGAGGAGAGACCCAGTACTTC.

The J gene is TRBJ1-2, the V gene TRBV19; 10 bases are shared with TRBD1. CDR3 length: 18 amino acids. With V trimmed by 5 bases and J by 2 bases, 14 bases remained unmatched. From germline, CDR1 is LNHDA and CDR2 SQIVND (reference sequence). The CDR3 bases are TGTGCCAGTAGTCCAACGCCGGGACAGGGGAATCGCAACTATGGCTACACCTTC. Translating it yields CASSPTPGQGNRNYGYTF.

The chain uses TRBV11-2 and TRBJ2-7, with 7 nucleotides matching TRBD2. From germline, CDR1 is SGHAT and CDR2 FQNNGV. V shed 4 bases and J 2 bases; nucleotides not matched to a gene: 11. The CDR3 covers 16 residues. CDR3 loop: CASSSIRDYDAYEQYF. In nucleotides, the CDR3 is TGTGCCAGCAGCTCCATCCGGGACTACGACGCCTACGAGCAGTACTTC. The complete variable domain, with remaining parts taken from reference TRBV11-2 and TRBJ2-7, reads EAGVAQSPRYKIIEKRQSVAFWCNPISGHATLYWYQQILGQGPKLLIQFQNNGVVDDSQLPKDRFSAERLKGVDSTLKIQPAKLEDSAVYLCASSSIRDYDAYEQYFGPGTRLTVT.

The V call is TRBV7-6, the J call TRBJ1-2; no clear D gene. The germline V gene has CDR1 SGHVS and CDR2 FNYEAQ. The V end was cut by 1 base, the J end by 6 bases, with 9 bases between. This CDR3 is built from 13 residues. The CDR3 nucleotides read TGTGCCAGCAGCTTAGAGTGGCAGGATGGCTACACCTTC. The encoded protein is CASSLEWQDGYTF.

The chain recombines TRBV4-1 with TRBJ1-1; no clear D. This CDR3 is 14 amino acids long. The germline V gene encodes CDR1 MGHRA and CDR2 YSYEKL. V dropped 3 bases and J dropped 1 base, with 9 bases sitting between them. As DNA, the CDR3 is TGCGCCAGCAGCCAGCCAGGTGGGAACACTGAAGCTTTCTTT. This gives the protein CASSQPGGNTEAFF.

This clone was recorded once. This chain connects TRBV19 to TRBJ2-3; 7 bases match TRBD2. In germline, CDR1 is LNHDA, CDR2 SQIVND (reference sequence). The CDR3 has 15 amino acids. J was trimmed by 3 bases and V by 3 bases; bases with no gene match: 6. The CDR3 nucleotides read TGTGCCAGTAGTATCTCCTCGGGGGGTACAGATACGCAGTATTTT. Amino acids: CASSISSGGTDTQYF.

The chain links TRBV5-4 to TRBJ2-3; D not certain. Germline lookup yields CDR1 SGHNT and CDR2 YYREEE (reference sequence). The CDR3 is 14 residues long. V lost 3 bases to trimming and J lost 2 bases, with 10 bases between them. In DNA, the CDR3 is TGTGCCAGCAGCTACGACTGGGTCACAGATACGCAGTATTTT. Its protein is CASSYDWVTDTQYF.